Listed below are T cell receptor beta chains from one sample, sequenced in a study of patients and donors after allogeneic stem cell transplantation. One entry per CDR3 protein results from TCRdb running MiXCR on the RT-PCR reads. Of roughly 940,000 distinct CDR3 sequences listed, more than 15% are singletons. The sample comprised blood, either unsorted or a sorted T cell fraction (not recorded which). These receptor sequences come from a human donor who was either an allogeneic HSCT recipient or a stem cell or donor lymphocyte infusion donor (not recorded which). It is not recorded whose cells these are; they may come from a transplant donor. The CDR3 runs from the conserved cysteine through the conserved F or W. A D gene is named only where the DNA matches it firmly. Size is omitted from some rows. Given values are once, few, many or a class for expanded clones.

v_call,d_call,j_call,clone_size,cdr3_nt,cdr3_aa
TRBV7-9,TRBD2,TRBJ2-5,-,TGTGCCAGCAGGGGAGCGGGGGGAACCGAGACCCAGTACTTC,CASRGAGGTETQYF
TRBV6-2/TRBV6-3,-,TRBJ2-4,few,TGTGCCAGCAGTTACTCGTCAGGTAGCAAAAACATTCAGTACTTC,CASSYSSGSKNIQYF
TRBV5-1,-,TRBJ2-5,-,TGCGCCAGCAGCTTGGGGGGTCCGGGGGCAGGAGAGACCCAGTACTTC,CASSLGGPGAGETQYF
TRBV29-1,-,TRBJ2-1,few,TGCAGCGTTAATCTTAGGAATGAGCAGTTCTTC,CSVNLRNEQFF
TRBV2,-,TRBJ1-3,-,TGTGCCAGCAGTGAAGCGCTTCAGCCGGAAGGAAACACCATATATTTT,CASSEALQPEGNTIYF
TRBV5-1,TRBD1,TRBJ1-1,-,TGCGCCAGCAGTCGGGACAGACTAATGAACACTGAAGCTTTCTTT,CASSRDRLMNTEAFF
TRBV20-1,-,TRBJ2-5,many,TGCAGTGCTAGAGGGACCCAAGAGACCCAGTACTTC,CSARGTQETQYF
TRBV20-1,-,TRBJ1-3,few,TGCAGTGCTAGACTATCCCGCCCCGGCAGAAGGAGAAACACCATATATTTT,CSARLSRPGRRRNTIYF
TRBV27,TRBD2,TRBJ2-7,few,TGTGCCAGCAGTACGACTAGCGGAAACTACGAGCAGTACTTC,CASSTTSGNYEQYF
TRBV28,TRBD2,TRBJ2-5,many,TGTGCCAGCAGTTGGGGGGGGGAGACCCAGTACTTC,CASSWGGETQYF
TRBV20-1,TRBD1,TRBJ1-1,-,TGCAGTGCTGTCAGGACAGGGGGCACTGAAGCTTTCTTT,CSAVRTGGTEAFF
TRBV7-7,TRBD2,TRBJ2-3,few,TGTGCCAGCAGCTCGGGACTAGCGGGAGTGCCAGATACGCAGTATTTT,CASSSGLAGVPDTQYF
TRBV3-1,-,TRBJ2-5,few,TGTGCCAGCAGCCAAGATCGGCGGTCCGCCGGGGAGACCCAGTACTTC,CASSQDRRSAGETQYF
TRBV29-1,-,TRBJ2-1,few,TGCAGCGTTCTTAACGTAGGTGAGCAGTTCTTC,CSVLNVGEQFF
TRBV12-3/TRBV12-4,-,TRBJ1-2,few,TGTGCCAGCGAGCCTCGGGGGAGAGACTATGGCTACACCTTC,CASEPRGRDYGYTF
TRBV20-1,-,TRBJ1-1,many,TGCAGCGCTTTACAGGACTGGGACACTGAAGCTTTCTTT,CSALQDWDTEAFF
TRBV12-3/TRBV12-4,-,TRBJ1-2,few,TGTGCCAGCACCCCGGAAGGCTATGGCTACACCTTC,CASTPEGYGYTF
TRBV5-5,TRBD2,TRBJ2-2,-,TGTGCCAGCAGCTTGTCCGCTAGCGGGGGGGCCGGGGAGCTGTTTTTT,CASSLSASGGAGELFF
TRBV7-3,-,TRBJ2-5,few,TGTGCCAGCAGCTTCAGCGCGAACTTTCAAGAGACCCAGTACTTC,CASSFSANFQETQYF
TRBV4-3,-,TRBJ2-5,-,TGCGCCAGCAGCCCGCGCACAGGGAGGGAAGAGACCCAGTACTTC,CASSPRTGREETQYF
TRBV12-3/TRBV12-4,-,TRBJ2-5,-,TGTGCCAGTAAGAAAAGGGTCCAAGAGACCCAGTACTTC,CASKKRVQETQYF
TRBV24-1,-,TRBJ2-2,-,TGTGCCACCAGACCGGGAACGAACACCGGGGAGCTGTTTTTT,CATRPGTNTGELFF
TRBV5-1,TRBD2,TRBJ2-3,few,TGCGCCAGCGGCCCAGGACTAGCGGGGACAGATACGCAGTATTTT,CASGPGLAGTDTQYF
TRBV4-3,TRBD2,TRBJ2-3,few,TGCACCAGCAGCCTACTGACGGTGGCGGGAGGAGATACGCAGTATTTT,CTSSLLTVAGGDTQYF
TRBV27,-,TRBJ1-5,many,TGTGCCAGCAGTCCTGGACTGGGGAATCAGCCCCAGCATTTT,CASSPGLGNQPQHF
TRBV12-3/TRBV12-4,-,TRBJ2-1,-,TGTGCCAGCAGTACAGACATGGTTTCCTACAATGAGCAGTTCTTC,CASSTDMVSYNEQFF
TRBV5-1,-,TRBJ1-1,few,TGCGCCAGCAGCTCCTCCCCGGGACAACCCGAAGCTTTCTTT,CASSSSPGQPEAFF
TRBV24-1,TRBD1,TRBJ1-3,few,TGTGCCACCAGTTCAGGGGGCGATGGAAACACCATATATTTT,CATSSGGDGNTIYF
TRBV6-1,-,TRBJ2-2,-,TGTGCCAGCAGCCGACAGGAGATCACCGGGGAGCTGTTTTTT,CASSRQEITGELFF
TRBV2,-,TRBJ2-7,few,TGTGCCAGCAGTGTGCGACAGGCCGGCGGCGACGAGCAGTACTTC,CASSVRQAGGDEQYF
TRBV6-1,-,TRBJ2-5,few,TGTGCCAGCAGCCTCGGACACCTACAAGAGACCCAGTACTTC,CASSLGHLQETQYF
TRBV10-3,-,TRBJ2-3,few,TGTGCCATCAGGCCACAACCGAATGGGCTTACGCAGTATTTT,CAIRPQPNGLTQYF
TRBV6-6,-,TRBJ2-1,-,TGTGCCAGCAGCCCCGGGGGACTCAATGAGCAGTTCTTC,CASSPGGLNEQFF
TRBV24-1,TRBD2,TRBJ2-1,once,TGTGCCACCAGTGGGGGGCGGGAGGGCTACAATGAGCAGTTCTTC,CATSGGREGYNEQFF
TRBV2,-,TRBJ1-5,-,TGTGCCAGCAGTGAATACAGAAGCAATCAGCCCCAGCATTTT,CASSEYRSNQPQHF
TRBV5-1,TRBD1,TRBJ2-7,many,TGCGCCAGCAGCTCGAAGAAACCGGGACAGGGTTCCTACGAGCAGTACTTC,CASSSKKPGQGSYEQYF
TRBV27,-,TRBJ2-2,few,TGTGCCAGCAGTTTAGGGTACGGCGGCACCGGGGAGCTGTTTTTT,CASSLGYGGTGELFF
TRBV12-3/TRBV12-4,-,TRBJ2-3,many,TGTGCCAGCAGTTTAACTAGCCTCCCCACAGATACGCAGTATTTT,CASSLTSLPTDTQYF
TRBV27,-,TRBJ2-3,-,TGTGCCAGCAGTTTTATCCCCCCCTGGGACCGATACACAGATACGCAGTATTTT,CASSFIPPWDRYTDTQYF
TRBV20-1,TRBD2,TRBJ2-7,few,TGCAGTGCCCGAAGCGGGATCTACGAGCAGTACTTC,CSARSGIYEQYF
TRBV20-1,TRBD2,TRBJ2-3,-,TGCAGTGCTAGAGGTCCTGCGGGAGGCACAGATACGCAGTATTTT,CSARGPAGGTDTQYF
TRBV12-3/TRBV12-4,TRBD1,TRBJ1-5,-,TGTGCCAGCTGTCCGGACAGGGTATACCAGCCCCAGCATTTT,CASCPDRVYQPQHF
TRBV7-2,-,TRBJ1-1,-,TGTGCCAGCAGCATCCGCTCAACAGGGTCCACTGAAGCTTTCTTT,CASSIRSTGSTEAFF
TRBV20-1,-,TRBJ2-3,few,TGCAGTGCTAGGGAACTTACCACAGATACGCAGTATTTT,CSARELTTDTQYF
TRBV5-6,-,TRBJ1-1,few,TGTGCCAGCAGCTTGGTTGGTGCGGGGGACACTGAAGCTTTCTTT,CASSLVGAGDTEAFF
TRBV15,-,TRBJ2-7,few,TGTGCCACCAGCAGGGGACGGGATAACTACGAGCAGTACTTC,CATSRGRDNYEQYF
TRBV27,TRBD1,TRBJ1-2,-,TGTGCCAGCAGTTTTGGCAGGGGGCTAGGTGGCTACACCTTC,CASSFGRGLGGYTF
TRBV4-3,-,TRBJ1-2,few,TGCGCCAGCACCCCGGTAGGTCGAGAAGGTTTCTATGGCTACACCTTC,CASTPVGREGFYGYTF
TRBV6-1,TRBD1,TRBJ1-2,-,TGTGCCAGCATAGCGGGACAGGGGTTTCTCCCAAGGGGCTACACCTTC,CASIAGQGFLPRGYTF
TRBV4-3,-,TRBJ2-7,few,TGCGCCAGCAGCAACGAGGTCCCGTCCTACGAGCAGTACTTC,CASSNEVPSYEQYF
TRBV12-3/TRBV12-4,-,TRBJ2-6,-,TGTGCCAGCAGCCCCTGGAGGCCAGGGAGCTATGGGGCCAACGTCCTGACTTTC,CASSPWRPGSYGANVLTF
TRBV7-2,-,TRBJ2-5,-,TGTGCCAGCAGCAAACAGGGTCGGGAGACCCAGTACTTC,CASSKQGRETQYF
TRBV10-3,TRBD1,TRBJ1-3,few,TGTGCCATCAGTCGGGACAGGGGGCCTGGAAACACCATATATTTT,CAISRDRGPGNTIYF
TRBV20-1,TRBD1,TRBJ1-3,few,TGCAGTGCGCCAAAGGGGGCCGCTGGAAACACCATATATTTT,CSAPKGAAGNTIYF
TRBV7-9,TRBD2,TRBJ2-7,-,TGTGCCAGCAGCTTAGTAACTAGCGGGAACTCCTACGAGCAGTACTTC,CASSLVTSGNSYEQYF
TRBV6-1,TRBD2,TRBJ2-3,many,TGTGCCAGCAGGGACCGCAGCGGGAGCTTCACAGATACGCAGTATTTT,CASRDRSGSFTDTQYF
TRBV10-3,TRBD1,TRBJ1-2,-,TGTGCCATCAGCGGGACAGCGAGATTCCCATTCTATGGCTACACCTTC,CAISGTARFPFYGYTF